This T cell receptor beta chain was sequenced for a study of blood T cell repertoires in COVID-19. Deletions cut 4 bases from V and 0 bases from J, with 11 bases between. CDR3 size: 14 residues. From germline, CDR1 is SGHRS and CDR2 YFSETQ. The method was immunoSEQ multiplex PCR; TCRdb's version includes in-frame clones alone and lacks a portion of them. The top ten clones hold just under 7% of a sample with a few hundred thousand clones, around 88% of them seen once. The TCR was taken from a woman in her 30s who had recovered from COVID-19. The specimen was peripheral blood. The chain carries TRBV5-1 and TRBJ2-7; the D gene is possibly TRBD1 (6 bases). The CDR3 loop reads CASSDQGTSYEQYF. Written as DNA, the CDR3 is TGCGCCAGCAGCGATCAGGGGACCTCCTACGAGCAGTACTTC. Filled out from reference TRBV5-1 and TRBJ2-7, the complete variable domain reads KAGVTQTPRYLIKTRGQQVTLSCSPISGHRSVSWYQQTPGQGLQFLFEYFSETQRNKGNFPGRFSGRQFSNSRSEMNVSTLELGDSALYLCASSDQGTSYEQYFGPGTRLTVT.